This TCR beta chain was sequenced during a study of blood T cell repertoires in COVID-19. Background on the study: Donors in the United States, Italy and Spain gave samples during acute or convalescent COVID-19.

The ends were cut back, 5 bases at V and 0 bases at J, with 17 bases in the middle. Germline V gives CDR1 LNHDA, CDR2 SQIVND (reference sequence). The length of the CDR3 is 18 residues. In the authors' workflow: For nucleated cells, counts were estimated from reference gene primer amplification. This table comes from immunoSEQ multiplex PCR, and its TCRdb copy is limited to in-frame clones, with some not included. That table supplies the V and J calls and clone size; D and trimming were determined from the DNA. The sample includes approximately 240,000 clones, around four fifths of them seen just once.

The rearrangement uses TRBV19 and TRBJ2-6; D might be TRBD1 (6 bases). Sequencing input: peripheral blood. The sequence came from a woman in her sixties with active or convalescent COVID-19. CDR3 DNA sequence: TGTGCCAGTAGTGCCCGGGACACCACGTTCTCTGGGGCCAACGTCCTGACTTTC. Translation: CASSARDTTFSGANVLTF.